These 13 T cell receptor beta chains came from one sample sequenced in a study of blood T cell repertoires in COVID-19. TCRdb keeps only in-frame clones here, not all; method: immunoSEQ multiplex PCR. The sample has 200,000 to 300,000 clones, roughly 83% seen once; the top ten hold approximately 10%. The sample taken for sequencing was peripheral blood. These receptors all come from a woman older than 75 with acute or convalescent COVID-19.

V gene TRBV11-3 combines with J gene TRBJ2-3, with TRBD1 identical over 9 bases. Per the germline V gene, CDR1 is SGHNT and CDR2 is YENEEA. This CDR3 region has 14 residues. V trimming: 4 bases; J trimming: 4 bases; junction bases outside the gene matches: 3. The CDR3 DNA reads TGTGCCAGCAGCTCGGGACAGGGTGCAGATACGCAGTATTTT. Amino acid sequence: CASSSGQGADTQYF.

Only one count was recorded for this clone. This rearrangement joins TRBV30 to TRBJ2-1; no clear D gene. Germline CDR1 reads GTSNPN; CDR2 reads SVGIG (reference sequence). Deletions cut 2 bases from V and 4 bases from J, with 9 bases between. The CDR3 is made up of 13 amino acids. The CDR3 DNA reads as TGTGCCTGGAGTCTTACACCTTACAATGAGCAGTTCTTC. Its translation: CAWSLTPYNEQFF.

The chain is built from TRBV6-6 and TRBJ2-6; no clear D gene. The length of the CDR3 is 15 residues. CDR1 and CDR2 from the germline V gene are MNHNY and SVGAGI (reference sequence). V dropped 2 bases and J dropped 4 bases, with 9 bases sitting between them. For the CDR3, the DNA is TGTGCCAGCAGTTACACCCCGGAGGGGGCCAACGTCCTGACTTTC. Its translation is CASSYTPEGANVLTF.

The J gene is TRBJ1-4, the V gene TRBV6-5, with 7 bases identical to TRBD1. Looked up from germline, CDR1 is MNHEY and CDR2 is SVGAGI. V shed 6 bases, J shed 0 bases, and the junction held 4 bases outside the gene matches. The length of the CDR3 is 15 residues. Here the CDR3 DNA reads TGTGCCAGCAGAAGAACAGGGGCAACTAATGAAAAACTGTTTTTT. Encoded protein: CASRRTGATNEKLFF.

The rearrangement uses TRBV5-1 and TRBJ1-2, with 10 bases fitting TRBD1. V lost 4 bases to trimming and J lost 8 bases; unmatched junction nucleotides: 8. Germline V gives CDR1 SGHRS, CDR2 YFSETQ. The CDR3 contains 14 residues. CDR3: CASSPRQGAEGYTF. CDR3 in DNA: TGCGCCAGCAGCCCCAGACAGGGGGCGGAGGGCTACACCTTC. The whole variable domain, filled in from reference TRBV5-1 and TRBJ1-2, reads KAGVTQTPRYLIKTRGQQVTLSCSPISGHRSVSWYQQTPGQGLQFLFEYFSETQRNKGNFPGRFSGRQFSNSRSEMNVSTLELGDSALYLCASSPRQGAEGYTFGSGTRLTVV.

The rearrangement uses TRBV18 and TRBJ2-2; possible D gene TRBD1, 5 bases. The V end was cut by 2 bases, the J end by 0 bases, with 7 bases between. There are 15 residues in the CDR3. The V gene's germline CDR1 is KGHSH and CDR2 LQKENI. The CDR3 coding sequence is TGTGCCAGCTCACCAATGACAGCGAACACCGGGGAGCTGTTTTTT. The encoded protein is CASSPMTANTGELFF.

In DNA form, the CDR3 reads TGTGCCACCAGCAGAGATCACCGGTTCGGGATGATGAACACTGAAGCTTTCTTT. Amino acid sequence: CATSRDHRFGMMNTEAFF. This chain joins TRBV15 and TRBJ1-1; unclear D gene. Germline V gene sequence: CDR1 LNHNV, CDR2 YYDKDF (reference sequence). The CDR3 totals 18 residues. The V gene lost 0 bases and the J gene lost 0 bases, with 17 bases spanning the gap.

The chain joins TRBV27 to TRBJ2-7, with 10 bases lining up with TRBD1. V trimming: 5 bases; J trimming: 4 bases; junction bases outside the gene matches: 8. Germline loops: CDR1 MNHEY, CDR2 SMNVEV (reference sequence). The CDR3 runs to 15 residues. The DNA of the CDR3 is TGTGCCAGCAGTGGACGCCGGGACAGGGGTTACGAGCAGTACTTC. Translation: CASSGRRDRGYEQYF.

The V call is TRBV5-1, the J call TRBJ2-2; 10 nucleotides line up with TRBD1. This CDR3 contains 15 residues. Germline CDR1 reads SGHRS; CDR2 reads YFSETQ. V dropped 4 bases and J dropped 7; count of bases not matched to a gene: 7. The CDR3 region is CASSPRQGAGGELFF. In DNA form, the CDR3 reads TGCGCCAGCAGCCCTCGACAGGGGGCGGGCGGGGAGCTGTTTTTT.

This sequence joins TRBV18 and TRBJ1-1, with D maybe TRBD1 (5 bases). V shed 8 bases and J shed 0 bases, with 10 bases lying between them. Germline loops: CDR1 KGHSH, CDR2 LQKENI. The CDR3 contains 13 residues. The CDR3 reads CASTDTLNTEAFF. CDR3 in DNA: TGTGCCAGCACGGACACCTTGAACACTGAAGCTTTCTTT.

This clone showed up just once. V usage is TRBV19 and J usage is TRBJ1-1, with D possibly TRBD1 on 6 matching bases. Germline CDR1 LNHDA, CDR2 SQIVND (reference sequence). V lost 5 bases to trimming and J lost 6 bases, with 13 bases between them. The CDR3 has 13 amino acids. The DNA for the CDR3 is TGTGCCAGTAGTTCCTACAGGGAGTCTGAAGCTTTCTTT. Translated, it gives CASSSYRESEAFF.

Here the CDR3 reads CASSLTGSPFYGYTF. The CDR3 coding sequence is TGCGCCAGCAGCTTGACCGGGTCCCCTTTCTATGGCTACACCTTC. The chain links TRBV5-1 to TRBJ1-2; D not resolved. The length of the CDR3 is 15 residues. The V end was cut by 1 base, the J end by 4 bases, with 14 bases between. In germline, CDR1 is SGHRS, CDR2 YFSETQ.

This chain uses TRBV7-2 with TRBJ1-2, with 12 bases that match TRBD1. V was clipped by 1 base and J by 4 bases; unmatched bases: 4. CDR3 length: 16 residues. The germline gives CDR1 SGHTA, CDR2 FQGNSA. The CDR3 DNA is TGTGCCAGCAGCTTAGAGGGACAGGGGGCTGGCTATGGCTACACCTTC. Translating gives CASSLEGQGAGYGYTF. Filled out from reference TRBV7-2 and TRBJ1-2, the complete variable domain reads GAGVSQSPSNKVTEKGKDVELRCDPISGHTALYWYRQSLGQGLEFLIYFQGNSAPDKSGLPSDRFSAERTGGSVSTLTIQRTQQEDSAVYLCASSLEGQGAGYGYTFGSGTRLTVV.